Each of the 24 T cell receptor beta chains below was sequenced from the same sample in a study of stem cell transplantation in POMP-related autoinflammatory disease. Only in-frame clones appear in the TCRdb table, and some are missing; sequencing was by immunoSEQ multiplex PCR. The sample holds about 68,000 clones; roughly 93% are singletons and the top ten take around 0.72%. The sequencing here drew on CD4+ T cells from PBMCs, taken after stem cell transplantation. These receptors came from a human patient with POMP-related autoinflammation and immune dysregulation (PRAID). A share of the T cells may be of graft donor origin.

Here the CDR3 DNA reads TGTGCCAGCAGCCCCTGGGACCCTCCGGAGACGCAGTATTTT. Residues: CASSPWDPPETQYF. The V and J genes are TRBV27 and TRBJ2-3; the D call may be TRBD1 or TRBD2 (5 bases each). The CDR3 sequence is 14 residues long. Germline V gene lookup returns CDR1 MNHEY and CDR2 SMNVEV (reference sequence). Trimming pared 6 bases from V and 9 bases from J, leaving 19 bases between.

The V gene is TRBV27, the J gene TRBJ2-3, with 9 nucleotides matching TRBD2. J gave up 4 bases and V 4 bases, and 12 bases lay outside the gene matches. CDR1 MNHEY and CDR2 SMNVEV come from the germline V gene (reference sequence). There are 17 residues in the CDR3. CDR3 region: CASSWRGGPHGADTQYF. CDR3 nucleotide sequence: TGTGCCAGCAGTTGGCGGGGGGGACCTCACGGGGCAGATACGCAGTATTTT.

The rearrangement joins TRBV4-1 to TRBJ2-1, with 7 nucleotides matching TRBD2. The junction had 3 bases not matched to a gene; V was cut back by 0 bases and J by 4 bases. In germline, CDR1 is MGHRA, CDR2 YSYEKL. The CDR3 has 15 amino acids. The CDR3 spells CASSQDSSGYNEQFF. CDR3 coding DNA: TGCGCCAGCAGCCAAGACTCTAGCGGTTACAATGAGCAGTTCTTC.

Judged by abundance, this clone is medium-sized. J is TRBJ2-5 and V is TRBV19; 7 nucleotides line up with TRBD1. The V segment lost 4 bases and the J segment 7 bases; nucleotides outside the gene matches: 9. The germline V gene has CDR1 LNHDA and CDR2 SQIVND (reference sequence). This CDR3 is 14 amino acids long. The CDR3 is CASSTTGARGTQYF. In DNA form, the CDR3 reads TGTGCCAGTAGTACTACAGGGGCGCGAGGGACCCAGTACTTC.

The table lists this clone with a count of one. This chain links TRBV5-1 with TRBJ2-5; D may be TRBD1 (5 bases). This CDR3 is built from 14 residues. CDR1 SGHRS and CDR2 YFSETQ come from the germline V gene. Trimming removed 0 bases from V and 5 bases from J, with 11 bases in between. In nucleotides, the CDR3 is TGCGCCAGCAGCTTGGGGATGGGGCGGGAGACCCAGTACTTC. Translating gives CASSLGMGRETQYF.

The gene calls are TRBV4-1 and TRBJ1-3; D gene ambiguous. The CDR3 is made up of 15 amino acids. Germline assignment: CDR1 MGHRA and CDR2 YSYEKL. V shed 1 base and J shed 2 bases, with 9 bases lying between them. Written as DNA, the CDR3 is TGCGCCAGCAGCCAAGGGCCCCTAGCTGGAAACACCATATATTTT. Its translation is CASSQGPLAGNTIYF.

In its sample, this clone was seen a few times. V usage is TRBV19 and J usage is TRBJ2-7; 8 positions agree with TRBD1. The CDR3 runs to 16 residues. The V segment lost 11 bases and the J segment 0 bases; nucleotides outside the gene matches: 15. Germline V gene data show CDR1 as LNHDA and CDR2 as SQIVND (reference sequence). The CDR3 loop reads CASSQGPGTGSYEQYF. The DNA for the CDR3 is TGTGCCTCTAGTCAGGGCCCCGGGACAGGCTCCTACGAGCAGTACTTC.

This chain joins TRBV21-1 and TRBJ2-7; the tabulated D call, TRBD2, remains unverified against the DNA. TRBV21-1 is a pseudogene locus. The CDR3 contains 16 residues. The CDR3: CASSKALPGDSYEQYV. The CDR3 DNA reads as TGTGCCAGCAGCAAAGCGCTTCCGGGGGACTCCTACGAGCAGTACGTC.

V gene TRBV20-1 combines with J gene TRBJ2-7, with no clear D. V was cut by 7 bases and J by 4 bases, with 11 bases left in between. This CDR3 comprises 11 residues. The germline V gene has CDR1 DFQATT and CDR2 SNEGSKA (reference sequence). CDR3 sequence (DNA): TGCAGTGTGTCCAGCTTATACGAGCAGTACGTC. Translation: CSVSSLYEQYV.

The V call is TRBV19, the J call TRBJ1-5; D is unresolved. The CDR3 is 14 residues long. Germline V gene sequence: CDR1 LNHDA, CDR2 SQIVND (reference sequence). Trimming cost V 8 bases and J 0 bases, with 11 bases left between them. The CDR3 region is CASDAVYSNQPQHF. The CDR3 DNA follows: TGTGCCAGTGATGCCGTGTATAGCAATCAGCCCCAGCATTTT. Variable domain in full (rest from reference TRBV19 and TRBJ1-5): DGGITQSPKYLFRKEGQNVTLSCEQNLNHDAMYWYRQDPGQGLRLIYYSQIVNDFQKGDIAEGYSVSREKKESFPLTVTSAQKNPTAFYLCASDAVYSNQPQHFGDGTRLSIL.

This chain uses TRBV7-3 with TRBJ2-5, with TRBD1 matching over 8 bases. This CDR3 spans 15 amino acids. Looked up from germline, CDR1 is SGHTA and CDR2 is FQGTGA. The V segment lost 1 base and the J segment 5 bases; nucleotides outside the gene matches: 6. The CDR3 loop is CASSLNDRGGETQYF. In DNA, the CDR3 is TGTGCCAGCAGCTTAAACGACAGGGGAGGCGAGACCCAGTACTTC.

The J gene is TRBJ1-1, the V gene TRBV5-1, with TRBD1 identical over 7 bases. Germline-derived CDR1 and CDR2 are SGHRS and YFSETQ. The length of the CDR3 is 13 residues. The junction had 9 bases not matched to a gene; V was cut back by 5 bases and J by 8 bases. The CDR3 coding sequence is TGCGCCAGCAGACTGGGGGGACAGCGAGAAGCTTTCTTT. Its protein product is CASRLGGQREAFF.

The CDR3 nucleotides are TGCAGCGTTGAAGAGTACGGGACAGGGAAAGGCGAGCAGTACTTC. Amino acid sequence: CSVEEYGTGKGEQYF. This sequence joins TRBV29-1 and TRBJ2-7; 9 bases map to TRBD1. The CDR3 runs 15 residues. The germline gives CDR1 SQVTM, CDR2 ANQGSEA. V shed 0 bases and J 6 bases; nucleotides not matched to a gene: 9.

The J gene is TRBJ2-7, the V gene TRBV7-9; possibly TRBD1 or TRBD2 for D (6 bases each). Germline CDR1 and CDR2: SEHNR and FQNEAQ (reference sequence). Trimming pared 5 bases from V and 6 bases from J, leaving 20 bases between. The CDR3 extends over 15 amino acids. The CDR3 loop is CASSQMPGGPCEQYV. The CDR3 DNA reads as TGTGCCAGCAGCCAAATGCCTGGGGGGCCGTGCGAGCAGTACGTC.

The rearrangement links TRBV6-5 to TRBJ1-1; the D is unclear. The CDR3 is made up of 13 amino acids. CDR1 MNHEY and CDR2 SVGAGI come from the germline V gene. V dropped 8 bases and J dropped 1 base, with 11 bases sitting between them. For the CDR3, the DNA is TGTGCCAGCCAGTTAACGGCGAACACTGAAGCTTTCTTT. It codes for CASQLTANTEAFF.

V is TRBV28 and J is TRBJ1-1, with TRBD1 as a possible D gene (5 bases). This CDR3 spans 14 amino acids. Germline V CDR1 and CDR2: MDHEN, SYDVKM. Trimming left V 3 bases short and J 11 bases short, with 19 bases between. The CDR3 region is CASSLRLRGREAFF. The CDR3 nucleotides read TGTGCCAGCAGTTTGCGCCTTCGGGGCCGGGAGGCTTTCTTT.

The rearrangement joins TRBV18 to TRBJ1-1; D remains ambiguous. The V end lost 0 bases, the J end lost 0 bases, and 8 bases lay between the germline ends. Germline V gene data show CDR1 as KGHSH and CDR2 as LQKENI. This CDR3 has 15 amino acids. CDR3: CASSPPFSLNTEAFF. DNA of the CDR3: TGTGCCAGCTCACCACCGTTCAGCCTGAACACTGAAGCTTTCTTT.

The J gene is TRBJ2-7, the V gene TRBV2, with D possibly being TRBD1 or TRBD2 (5 bases each). V was shortened by 0 bases and J by 6 bases, with 15 bases between the two germline ends. Per the germline V gene, CDR1 is SNHLY and CDR2 is FYNNEI. The CDR3 consists of 15 residues. The CDR3 coding sequence is TGTGCCAGCAGTGAAGCTTTAGATGGGGGTGGCGAGCAGTACTTC. It is translated as CASSEALDGGGEQYF.

The V and J genes are TRBV5-1 and TRBJ2-7, with a weak D call TRBD1 (6 bases). The length of the CDR3 is 14 residues. Germline V gene sequence: CDR1 SGHRS, CDR2 YFSETQ. The V end was cut by 1 base, the J end by 3 bases, with 11 bases between. CDR3: CASSLSGQSYEQYF. The CDR3 coding sequence is TGCGCCAGCAGCTTGAGTGGACAGAGCTACGAGCAGTACTTC.

J is TRBJ2-1 and V is TRBV3-1 (or the pseudogene TRBV3-2); D unclear. Germline V lookup: CDR1 LGHDT, CDR2 YNNKEL (reference sequence). The CDR3 has 13 amino acids. Trimming removed 5 bases from V and 8 bases from J, with 13 bases in between. The CDR3 sequence is CASSFPSGDEQFF. The CDR3 nucleotides are TGTGCCAGCAGCTTCCCTAGTGGGGATGAGCAGTTCTTC.

As concerns this clone: At one end, the junction sequence differs from germline, possibly due to a read error. The V and J genes are TRBV5-1 and TRBJ1-1; TRBD1 is a possible D gene (6 bases). The CDR3 loop spans 15 amino acids. Germline values: CDR1 SGHRS, CDR2 YFSETQ. CDR3 region: CASTLEARGNTEAFF. In nucleotides, the CDR3 is TGCGCCAGCACCTTGGAGGCCAGGGGGAACACTGAAGCTTTCTTT.

This clone was seen a handful of times. The CDR3 region is CASTLGWANTEAFF. CDR3 nucleotides: TGTGCCAGCACCCTGGGCTGGGCAAACACTGAAGCTTTCTTT. The chain carries TRBV6-5 and TRBJ1-1; the D is unclear. V lost 7 bases, J lost 2 bases, and 14 bases lay in between. CDR3 length equals 14 residues. CDR1 and CDR2 (germline): MNHEY, SVGAGI.

The chain employs TRBV19 and TRBJ2-3, with TRBD1 identical over 7 bases. V shed 6 bases and J 1 base; nucleotides not matched to a gene: 1. CDR3 length: 13 residues. Germline CDR1 and CDR2: LNHDA and SQIVND (reference sequence). In DNA form, the CDR3 reads TGTGCCAGTAGCGACAGGGGCACAGATACGCAGTATTTT. Its translation: CASSDRGTDTQYF.

This clone occurred a few times. This chain connects TRBV2 to TRBJ1-1; D is unresolved. This CDR3 comprises 12 residues. Germline values: CDR1 SNHLY, CDR2 FYNNEI. Between the trimmed V and J ends, which lost 1 base and 5 bases, there was a span of 5 bases. CDR3 loop: CASSEDRTEAFF. DNA of the CDR3: TGTGCCAGCAGTGAAGATAGAACTGAAGCTTTCTTT.